These 9 T cell receptor beta chains were all obtained from the same sample, sequenced in a study of blood T cell repertoires in COVID-19. The assay was immunoSEQ multiplex PCR, and TCRdb's table has in-frame clones only and misses some. Of approximately 260,000 clones in the sample, around 82% are singletons; the top ten hold 4.5% to 6%. The specimen sequenced was peripheral blood. The receptors shown here come from a woman of 80 years or more with active or convalescent COVID-19.

The chain joins TRBV6-2 or TRBV6-3 to TRBJ1-1; 7 nucleotides match TRBD1. The length of the CDR3 is 17 residues. With 5 bases clipped from V and 0 bases from J, the junction kept 12 bases outside the gene matches. Germline V gene lookup returns CDR1 MNHEY and CDR2 SVGEGT. The CDR3 DNA reads TGTGCCAGCAGTCCAAGACAGGGTAGTTATTTGAACACTGAAGCTTTCTTT. It yields the protein CASSPRQGSYLNTEAFF.

The chain joins TRBV6-2 or TRBV6-3 to TRBJ2-1; D is perhaps TRBD2 (6 bases). The CDR3 covers 13 residues. Trimming shortened V by 4 bases and J by 4 bases, and 8 bases separated the two germline ends. Germline-derived CDR1 and CDR2 are MNHEY and SVGEGT. The CDR3 region is CASSFLAYNEQFF. CDR3 bases: TGTGCCAGCAGTTTCCTAGCGTACAATGAGCAGTTCTTC.

The V and J genes are TRBV3-1 (or the pseudogene TRBV3-2) and TRBJ1-4; tentatively, D is TRBD1 (6 bases). Germline V CDR1 and CDR2: LGHDT, YNNKEL (reference sequence). There are 15 residues in the CDR3. V lost 4 bases and J 6 bases, leaving 15 bases between the germline ends. The CDR3 DNA reads TGTGCCAGCAGCCCCTCCGGGACACCTCATGAAAAACTGTTTTTT. Encoded protein: CASSPSGTPHEKLFF.

The chain carries TRBV11-2 and TRBJ1-3; D is uncertain. The length of the CDR3 is 13 residues. Trimming removed 5 bases at V and 0 bases at J, with 5 bases between. Germline V gene lookup returns CDR1 SGHAT and CDR2 FQNNGV. CDR3 sequence (DNA): TGTGCCAGCAGCATCCACTCTGGAAACACCATATATTTT. Translation: CASSIHSGNTIYF.

The chain recombines TRBV5-4 with TRBJ1-2, with TRBD1 identical over 10 bases. The germline V gene has CDR1 SGHNT and CDR2 YYREEE (reference sequence). The CDR3 runs to 15 residues. The junction had 3 bases not matched to a gene; V was cut back by 0 bases and J by 4 bases. The CDR3 bases are TGTGCCAGCAGCTTGGCGGGACAGGGGACCTATGGCTACACCTTC. Protein product: CASSLAGQGTYGYTF. Full variable domain (outside the CDR3, taken from reference TRBV5-4 and TRBJ1-2): ETGVTQSPTHLIKTRGQQVTLRCSSQSGHNTVSWYQQALGQGPQFIFQYYREEENGRGNFPPRFSGLQFPNYSSELNVNALELDDSALYLCASSLAGQGTYGYTFGSGTRLTVV.

The chain carries TRBV27 and TRBJ2-3; 8 bases fit TRBD1. This CDR3 comprises 14 residues. With V trimmed by 6 bases and J by 2 bases, 4 bases remained unmatched. Germline V gene lookup returns CDR1 MNHEY and CDR2 SMNVEV (reference sequence). The CDR3 sequence is CASRETGATDTQYF. CDR3 in DNA: TGTGCCAGCAGGGAGACAGGGGCCACAGATACGCAGTATTTT.

This rearrangement joins TRBV5-1 to TRBJ2-3; TRBD2 agrees at 13 bases. Trimming took 4 bases from V and 6 from J; bases not matched to a gene: 8. Per the germline V gene, CDR1 is SGHRS and CDR2 is YFSETQ. The CDR3 consists of 16 residues. CDR3 residues: CASSVGTSGNGDTQYF. CDR3 coding DNA: TGCGCCAGCAGCGTCGGGACTAGCGGGAATGGTGATACGCAGTATTTT.

This sequence joins TRBV27 and TRBJ1-5, with D uncertain. This CDR3 has 13 residues. V gave up 4 bases and J gave up 10 bases, with 14 bases separating them. Germline values: CDR1 MNHEY, CDR2 SMNVEV (reference sequence). CDR3 in DNA: TGTGCCAGCAGTTCCACTCGGCGAGGCCCCCAGCATTTT. It yields the protein CASSSTRRGPQHF.

The chain uses TRBV19 and TRBJ2-5; D uncertain. The length of the CDR3 is 14 residues. V was trimmed by 5 bases and J by 5 bases, leaving 15 bases between them. Germline-derived CDR1 and CDR2 are LNHDA and SQIVND (reference sequence). CDR3 DNA: TGTGCCAGTAGTTATAATCACCAGAGGGAGACCCAGTACTTC. This codes for CASSYNHQRETQYF.